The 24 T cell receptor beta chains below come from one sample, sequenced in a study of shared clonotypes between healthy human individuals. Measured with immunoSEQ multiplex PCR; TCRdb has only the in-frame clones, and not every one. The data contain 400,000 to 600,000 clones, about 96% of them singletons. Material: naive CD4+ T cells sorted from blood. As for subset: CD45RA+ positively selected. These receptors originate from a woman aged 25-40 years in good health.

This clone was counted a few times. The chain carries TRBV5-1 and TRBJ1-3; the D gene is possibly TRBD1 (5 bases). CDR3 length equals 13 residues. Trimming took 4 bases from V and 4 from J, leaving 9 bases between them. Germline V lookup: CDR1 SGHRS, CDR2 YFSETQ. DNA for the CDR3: TGCGCCAGCAGCGAGGGGCCGGGAAACACCATATATTTT. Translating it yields CASSEGPGNTIYF.

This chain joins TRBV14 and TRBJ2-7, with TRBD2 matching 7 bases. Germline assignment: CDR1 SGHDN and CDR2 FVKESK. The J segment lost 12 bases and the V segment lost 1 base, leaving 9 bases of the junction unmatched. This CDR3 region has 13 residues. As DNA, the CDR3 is TGTGCCAGCAGCCAAGTACCAGCGGGGCCCATGTACTTC. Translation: CASSQVPAGPMYF.

In DNA, the CDR3 is TGCGCCAGCAGCCCGGGAGGTCCAGGGGAGGCCCAGTACTTC. It yields the protein CASSPGGPGEAQYF. The chain has TRBV5-1 and TRBJ2-5, with D possibly matching TRBD2 (7 bases). This CDR3 has 14 amino acids. V was shortened by 4 bases and J by 9 bases, with 19 bases between the two germline ends. Germline CDR1 reads SGHRS; CDR2 reads YFSETQ. The whole variable domain, filled in from reference TRBV5-1 and TRBJ2-5, reads KAGVTQTPRYLIKTRGQQVTLSCSPISGHRSVSWYQQTPGQGLQFLFEYFSETQRNKGNFPGRFSGRQFSNSRSEMNVSTLELGDSALYLCASSPGGPGEAQYFGPGTRLLVL.

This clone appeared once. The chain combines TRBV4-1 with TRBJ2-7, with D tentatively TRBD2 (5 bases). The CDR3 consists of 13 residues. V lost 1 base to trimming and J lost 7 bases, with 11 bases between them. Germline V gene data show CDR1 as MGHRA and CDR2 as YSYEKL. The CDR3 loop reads CASSQVVTGEQYF. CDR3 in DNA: TGCGCCAGCAGCCAAGTTGTTACGGGGGAGCAGTACTTC.

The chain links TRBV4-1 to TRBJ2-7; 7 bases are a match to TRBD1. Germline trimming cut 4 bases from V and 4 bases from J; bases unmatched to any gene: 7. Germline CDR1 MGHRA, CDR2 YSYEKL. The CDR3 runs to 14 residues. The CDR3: CASSPQGRGYEQYF. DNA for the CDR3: TGCGCCAGCAGCCCCCAGGGCAGGGGGTACGAGCAGTACTTC.

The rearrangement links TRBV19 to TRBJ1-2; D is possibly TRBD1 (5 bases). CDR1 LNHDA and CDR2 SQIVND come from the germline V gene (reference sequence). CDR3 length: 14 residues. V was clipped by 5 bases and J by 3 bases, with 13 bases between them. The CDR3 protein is CASSPHQGDYGYTF. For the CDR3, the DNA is TGTGCCAGTAGTCCGCACCAGGGAGACTATGGCTACACCTTC.

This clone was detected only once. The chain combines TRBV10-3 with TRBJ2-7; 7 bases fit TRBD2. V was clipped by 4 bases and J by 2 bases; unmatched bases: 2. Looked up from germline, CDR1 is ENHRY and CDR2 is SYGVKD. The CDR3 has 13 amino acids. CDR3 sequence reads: CAISASGPYEQYF. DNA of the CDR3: TGTGCCATCAGTGCTAGCGGACCCTACGAGCAGTACTTC.

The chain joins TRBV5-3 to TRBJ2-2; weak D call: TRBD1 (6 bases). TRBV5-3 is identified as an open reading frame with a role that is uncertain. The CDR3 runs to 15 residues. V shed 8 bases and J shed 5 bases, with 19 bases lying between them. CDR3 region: CASSRRTALTGELFF. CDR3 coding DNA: TGTGCCAGCAGCAGAAGGACAGCCCTTACCGGGGAGCTGTTTTTT.

The CDR3 DNA follows: TGTGCCTGGAGTGTAACTCAAGAAGGTTCACCCCTCCACTTT. It yields the protein CAWSVTQEGSPLHF. This chain connects TRBV30 to TRBJ1-6; D is undetermined. This CDR3 is built from 14 residues. Trimming stripped 0 bases from V and 9 bases from J, with 12 bases between. CDR1 is GTSNPN and CDR2 is SVGIG in the germline V gene (reference sequence).

CDR3 coding DNA: TGTGCCAGCAGCCGGGCCAGAGATCTCGAGCAGTACTTC. Translated: CASSRARDLEQYF. The chain recombines TRBV6-1 with TRBJ2-7; D ambiguous. Trimming removed 6 bases from V and 6 bases from J, with 15 bases in between. Germline assignment: CDR1 MNHNS and CDR2 SASEGT. The CDR3 is 13 amino acids.

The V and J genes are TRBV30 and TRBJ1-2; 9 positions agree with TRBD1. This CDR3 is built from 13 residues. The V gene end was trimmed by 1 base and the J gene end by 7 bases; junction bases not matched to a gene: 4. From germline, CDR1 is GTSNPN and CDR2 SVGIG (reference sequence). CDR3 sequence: CAWSDRGPSGYTF. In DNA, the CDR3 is TGTGCCTGGAGTGACAGGGGGCCGTCTGGCTACACCTTC.

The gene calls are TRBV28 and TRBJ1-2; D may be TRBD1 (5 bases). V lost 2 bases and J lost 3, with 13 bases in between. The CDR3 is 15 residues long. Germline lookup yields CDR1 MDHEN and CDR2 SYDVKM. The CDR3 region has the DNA TGTGCCAGCAGTTTACCGGGGGTCAGGGACTATGGCTACACCTTC. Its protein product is CASSLPGVRDYGYTF.

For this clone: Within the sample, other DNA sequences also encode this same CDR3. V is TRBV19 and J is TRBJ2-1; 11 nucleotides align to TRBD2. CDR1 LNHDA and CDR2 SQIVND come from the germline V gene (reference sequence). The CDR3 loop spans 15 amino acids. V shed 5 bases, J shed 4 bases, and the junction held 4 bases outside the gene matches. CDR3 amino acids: CASSLAGGSYNEQFF. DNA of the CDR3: TGTGCCAGTAGTCTAGCGGGAGGCTCTTACAATGAGCAGTTCTTC.

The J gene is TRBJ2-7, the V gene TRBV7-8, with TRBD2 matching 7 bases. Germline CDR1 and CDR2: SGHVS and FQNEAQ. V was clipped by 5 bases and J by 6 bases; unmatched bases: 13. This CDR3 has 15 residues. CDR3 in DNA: TGTGCCAGCAGCCCTCGGACTAGTCCAAGGGGCGAGCAGTACTTC. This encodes CASSPRTSPRGEQYF.

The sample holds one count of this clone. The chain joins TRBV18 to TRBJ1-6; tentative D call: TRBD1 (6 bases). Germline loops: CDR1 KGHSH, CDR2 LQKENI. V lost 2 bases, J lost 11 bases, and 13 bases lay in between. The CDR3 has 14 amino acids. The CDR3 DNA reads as TGTGCCAGCTCACCATCAGGGGAGGGAGCACCCCTCCACTTT. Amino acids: CASSPSGEGAPLHF.

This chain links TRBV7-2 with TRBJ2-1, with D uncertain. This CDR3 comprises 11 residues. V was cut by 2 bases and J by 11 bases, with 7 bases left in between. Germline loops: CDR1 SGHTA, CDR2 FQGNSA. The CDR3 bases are TGTGCCAGCAGCTTATCGAGCCAGCAGTTCTTC. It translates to CASSLSSQQFF.

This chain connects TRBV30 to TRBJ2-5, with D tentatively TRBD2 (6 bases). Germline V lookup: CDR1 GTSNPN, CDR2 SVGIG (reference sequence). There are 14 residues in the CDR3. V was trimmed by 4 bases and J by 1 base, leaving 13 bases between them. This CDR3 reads CAWKSGVPQETQYF. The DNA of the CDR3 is TGTGCCTGGAAGTCGGGAGTCCCCCAAGAGACCCAGTACTTC.

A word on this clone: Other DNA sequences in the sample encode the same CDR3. CDR3 sequence reads: CASSLRQGNTDTQYF. CDR3 DNA: TGTGCCAGCAGTCTCCGACAGGGTAACACAGATACGCAGTATTTT. V and J are TRBV28 and TRBJ2-3; the match to TRBD1 covers 7 bases. Germline trimming cut 5 bases from V and 2 bases from J; bases unmatched to any gene: 7. CDR1 MDHEN and CDR2 SYDVKM come from the germline V gene. The CDR3 sequence is 15 residues long.

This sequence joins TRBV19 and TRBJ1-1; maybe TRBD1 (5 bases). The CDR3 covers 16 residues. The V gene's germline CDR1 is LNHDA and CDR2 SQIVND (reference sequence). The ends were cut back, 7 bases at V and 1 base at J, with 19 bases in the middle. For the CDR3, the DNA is TGTGCCAGTACGAGTTCGGGGGAAAGTGGGAACACTGAAGCTTTCTTT. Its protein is CASTSSGESGNTEAFF.

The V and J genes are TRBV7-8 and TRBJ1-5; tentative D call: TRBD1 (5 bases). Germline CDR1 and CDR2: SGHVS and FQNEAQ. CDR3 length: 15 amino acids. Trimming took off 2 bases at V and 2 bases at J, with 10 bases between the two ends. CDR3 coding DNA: TGTGCCAGCAGCTTAAAGGGGTTCGGCAATCAGCCCCAGCATTTT. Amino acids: CASSLKGFGNQPQHF.

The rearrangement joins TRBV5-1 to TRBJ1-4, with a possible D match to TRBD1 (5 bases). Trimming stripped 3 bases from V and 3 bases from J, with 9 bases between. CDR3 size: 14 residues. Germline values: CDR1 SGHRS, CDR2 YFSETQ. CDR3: CASSWDGPNEKLFF. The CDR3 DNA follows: TGCGCCAGCAGCTGGGACGGTCCTAATGAAAAACTGTTTTTT. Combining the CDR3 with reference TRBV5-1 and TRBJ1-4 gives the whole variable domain KAGVTQTPRYLIKTRGQQVTLSCSPISGHRSVSWYQQTPGQGLQFLFEYFSETQRNKGNFPGRFSGRQFSNSRSEMNVSTLELGDSALYLCASSWDGPNEKLFFGSGTQLSVL.

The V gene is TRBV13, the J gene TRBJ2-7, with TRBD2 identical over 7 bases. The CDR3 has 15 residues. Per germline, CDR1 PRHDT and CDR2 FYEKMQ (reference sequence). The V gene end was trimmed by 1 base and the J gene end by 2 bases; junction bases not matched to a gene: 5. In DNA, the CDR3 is TGTGCCAGCAGCTTAGTCGTGGGGGGGACCTACGAGCAGTACTTC. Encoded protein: CASSLVVGGTYEQYF.

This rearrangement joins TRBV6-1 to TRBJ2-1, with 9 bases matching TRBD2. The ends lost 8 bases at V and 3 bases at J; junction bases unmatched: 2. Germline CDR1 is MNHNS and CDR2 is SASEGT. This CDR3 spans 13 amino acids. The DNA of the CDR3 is TGTGCCAGCCTAGCGGGGATCTACAATGAGCAGTTCTTC. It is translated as CASLAGIYNEQFF.

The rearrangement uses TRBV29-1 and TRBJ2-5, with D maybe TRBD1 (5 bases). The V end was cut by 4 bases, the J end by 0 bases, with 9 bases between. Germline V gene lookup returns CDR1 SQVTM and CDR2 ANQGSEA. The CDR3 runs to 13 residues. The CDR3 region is CSVVFRDQETQYF. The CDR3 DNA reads TGCAGCGTTGTTTTCAGGGACCAAGAGACCCAGTACTTC.